This T cell receptor beta chain was recovered during a study of T cells in tuberculosis. Looking at the study overall: The T cells targeted glucose monomycolate, a mycobacterial lipid, via CD1B. A South African cohort included IGRA-negative adolescents, latently infected IGRA-positive adolescents and adults with active tuberculosis. Study outcomes and limitations: Smaller alpha distances in active tuberculosis partly reflected shorter CDR3-alpha lengths.

TCRdb's table, derived via immunoSEQ multiplex PCR, lists solely in-frame clones and lacks some. This table holds over 35,000 clones, approximately 95% found once. Germline lookup yields CDR1 GTSNPN and CDR2 SVGIG (reference sequence). V lost 8 bases, J lost 4 bases, and 9 bases lay in between. This CDR3 contains 11 residues. Comments on this clone: The antigen is undetermined.

The chain joins TRBV30 to TRBJ1-3, with unresolved D. The clonotype comes from a donor between 10 and 29 years old with latent tuberculosis or without tuberculosis infection. What was sequenced was PBMCs. CDR3 region: CAPPRGNTIYF. The CDR3 region has the DNA TGTGCCCCCCCGAGGGGAAACACCATATATTTT.